This T cell receptor (beta chain) was recorded in a study of Ad26.COV2.S vaccination and SARS-CoV-2 variants. Across the study: Recipients of Ad26.COV2.S got it intramuscularly, once or twice 56 days apart.

Using immunoSEQ multiplex PCR, the repertoire was profiled, and TCRdb retains in-frame clones only, with some absent. The sample gives roughly 300,000 clones, approximately 86% of which show up once; around 10% is in the top ten. The treatment is: over 15 received Ad26.COV2.S at low or high dose, single or two shots; about 5 received placebo; per-sample allocation not given. The samples were gathered on day 63 after the first injection of vaccine or placebo. An adult of 18-55 years in Boston served as donor. The origin of this receptor is a person between 18 and 59 years old who received the Ad26.COV2.S COVID-19 vaccine or a placebo. Sequencing was performed on peripheral blood, taken in a trial of Ad26.COV2.S vaccine versus placebo.

CDR3 in amino acids: CASSLERRVLTYEQYF. The CDR3 DNA sequence: TGTGCCAGCAGCTTAGAGAGGCGTGTGTTAACATACGAGCAGTACTTC. V is TRBV7-2 and J is TRBJ2-7; D is undetermined. The CDR3 runs to 16 residues. In germline, CDR1 is SGHTA, CDR2 FQGNSA. Between the trimmed V and J ends, which lost 1 base and 4 bases, there was a span of 17 bases. The full variable domain, completed using reference TRBV7-2 and TRBJ2-7, is GAGVSQSPSNKVTEKGKDVELRCDPISGHTALYWYRQSLGQGLEFLIYFQGNSAPDKSGLPSDRFSAERTGGSVSTLTIQRTQQEDSAVYLCASSLERRVLTYEQYFGPGTRLTVT.